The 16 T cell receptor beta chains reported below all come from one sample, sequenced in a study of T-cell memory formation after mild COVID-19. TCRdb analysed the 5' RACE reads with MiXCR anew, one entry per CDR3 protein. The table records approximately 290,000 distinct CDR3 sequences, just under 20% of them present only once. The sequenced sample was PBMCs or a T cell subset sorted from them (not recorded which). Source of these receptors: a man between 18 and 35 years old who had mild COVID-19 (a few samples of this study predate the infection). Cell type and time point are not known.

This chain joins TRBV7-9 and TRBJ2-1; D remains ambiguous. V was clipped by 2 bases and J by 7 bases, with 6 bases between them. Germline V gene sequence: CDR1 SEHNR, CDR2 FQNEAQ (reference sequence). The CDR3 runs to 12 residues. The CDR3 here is CASSLQLNEQFF. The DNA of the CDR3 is TGTGCCAGCAGCTTACAGCTTAATGAGCAGTTCTTC. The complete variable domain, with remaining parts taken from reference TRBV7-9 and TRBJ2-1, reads DTGVSQNPRHKITKRGQNVTFRCDPISEHNRLYWYRQTLGQGPEFLTYFQNEAQLEKSRLLSDRFSAERPKGSFSTLEIQRTEQGDSAMYLCASSLQLNEQFFGPGTRLTVL.

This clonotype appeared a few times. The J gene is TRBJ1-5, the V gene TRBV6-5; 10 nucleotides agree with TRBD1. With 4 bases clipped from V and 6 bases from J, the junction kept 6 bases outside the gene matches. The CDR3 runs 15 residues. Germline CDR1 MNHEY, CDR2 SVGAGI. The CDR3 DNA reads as TGTGCCAGCAGTTCCAGGACAGGGGGAGGTCAGCCCCAGCATTTT. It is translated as CASSSRTGGGQPQHF.

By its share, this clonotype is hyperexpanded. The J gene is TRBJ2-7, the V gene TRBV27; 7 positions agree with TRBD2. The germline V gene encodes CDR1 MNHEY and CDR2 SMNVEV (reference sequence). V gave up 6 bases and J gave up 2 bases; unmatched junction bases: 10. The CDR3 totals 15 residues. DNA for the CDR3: TGTGCCAGCAGCCAATGGGGGGGTACGCCCTACGAGCAGTACTTC. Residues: CASSQWGGTPYEQYF.

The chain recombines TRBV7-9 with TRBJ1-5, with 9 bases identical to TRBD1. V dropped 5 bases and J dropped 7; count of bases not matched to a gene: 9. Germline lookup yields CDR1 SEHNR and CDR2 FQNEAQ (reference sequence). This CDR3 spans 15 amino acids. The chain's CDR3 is CASSNRGQGVQPQHF. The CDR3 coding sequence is TGTGCCAGCAGCAACCGGGGACAGGGCGTCCAGCCCCAGCATTTT.

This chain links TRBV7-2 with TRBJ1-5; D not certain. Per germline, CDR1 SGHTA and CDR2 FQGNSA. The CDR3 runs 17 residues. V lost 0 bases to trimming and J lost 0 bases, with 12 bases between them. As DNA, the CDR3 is TGTGCCAGCAGCTTAGCGGCGGACGGTCATAGCAATCAGCCCCAGCATTTT. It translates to CASSLAADGHSNQPQHF.

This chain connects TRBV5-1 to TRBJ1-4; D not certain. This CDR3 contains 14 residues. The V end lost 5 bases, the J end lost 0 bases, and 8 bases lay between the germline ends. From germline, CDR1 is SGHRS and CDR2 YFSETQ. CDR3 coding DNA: TGCGCCAGCAGTTTGCAGACAACTAATGAAAAACTGTTTTTT. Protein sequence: CASSLQTTNEKLFF.

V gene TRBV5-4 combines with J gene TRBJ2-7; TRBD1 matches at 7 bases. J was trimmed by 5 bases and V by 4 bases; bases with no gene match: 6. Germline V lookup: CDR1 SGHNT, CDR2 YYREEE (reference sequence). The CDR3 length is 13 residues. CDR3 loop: CASSRDRDNEQYF. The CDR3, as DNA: TGTGCCAGCAGCCGCGACAGGGATAACGAGCAGTACTTC.

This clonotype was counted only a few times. CDR3 in DNA: TGCGCCAGCAGCCAGGGACAAAGTCCAGATACGCAGTATTTT. Translating it yields CASSQGQSPDTQYF. The rearrangement links TRBV4-1 to TRBJ2-3, with D perhaps matching TRBD1 (6 bases). This CDR3 region has 14 residues. V was trimmed by 3 bases and J by 4 bases, leaving 11 bases between them. Germline V CDR1 and CDR2: MGHRA, YSYEKL.

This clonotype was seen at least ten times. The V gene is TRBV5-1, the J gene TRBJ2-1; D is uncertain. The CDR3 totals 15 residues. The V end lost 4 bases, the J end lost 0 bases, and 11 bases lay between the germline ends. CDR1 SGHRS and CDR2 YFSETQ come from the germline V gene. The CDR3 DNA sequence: TGCGCCAGCAGCGTAGGCTTGAGCTCCTACAATGAGCAGTTCTTC. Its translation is CASSVGLSSYNEQFF.

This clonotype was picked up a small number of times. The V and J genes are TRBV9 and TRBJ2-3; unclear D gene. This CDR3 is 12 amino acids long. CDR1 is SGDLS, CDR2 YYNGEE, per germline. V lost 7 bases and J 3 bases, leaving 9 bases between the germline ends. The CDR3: CASGVWTDTQYF. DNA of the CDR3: TGTGCCAGCGGGGTATGGACAGATACGCAGTATTTT.

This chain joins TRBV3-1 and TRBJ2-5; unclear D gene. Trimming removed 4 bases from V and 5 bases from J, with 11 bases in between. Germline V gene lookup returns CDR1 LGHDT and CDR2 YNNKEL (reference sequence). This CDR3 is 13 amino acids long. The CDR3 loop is CASSLETLETQYF. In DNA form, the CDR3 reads TGTGCCAGCAGCCTTGAAACACTGGAGACCCAGTACTTC.

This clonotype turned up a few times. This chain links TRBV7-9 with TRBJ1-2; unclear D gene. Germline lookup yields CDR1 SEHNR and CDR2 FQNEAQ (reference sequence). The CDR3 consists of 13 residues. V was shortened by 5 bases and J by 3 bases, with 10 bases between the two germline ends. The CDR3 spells CASSLEPDYGYTF. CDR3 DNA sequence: TGTGCCAGCAGCCTTGAGCCGGACTATGGCTACACCTTC.

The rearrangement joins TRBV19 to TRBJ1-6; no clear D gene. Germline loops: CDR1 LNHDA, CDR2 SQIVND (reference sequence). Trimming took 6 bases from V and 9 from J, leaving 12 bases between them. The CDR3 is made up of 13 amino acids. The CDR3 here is CASRPERGSPLHF. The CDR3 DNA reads TGTGCCAGTAGGCCTGAACGGGGTTCACCCCTCCACTTT.

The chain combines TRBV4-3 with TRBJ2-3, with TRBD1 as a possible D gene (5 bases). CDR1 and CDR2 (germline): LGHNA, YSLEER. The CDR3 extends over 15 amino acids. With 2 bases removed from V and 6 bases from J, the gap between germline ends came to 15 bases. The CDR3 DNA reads TGCGCCAGCAGCCAAAGGGGATTACTTCCCGATACGCAGTATTTT. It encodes CASSQRGLLPDTQYF.

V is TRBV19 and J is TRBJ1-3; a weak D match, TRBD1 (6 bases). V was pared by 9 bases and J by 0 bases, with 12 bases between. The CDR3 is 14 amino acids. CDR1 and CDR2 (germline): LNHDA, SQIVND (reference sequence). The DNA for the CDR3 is TGTGCCAGCGGACAGAGCGTCTCTGGAAACACCATATATTTT. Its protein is CASGQSVSGNTIYF.

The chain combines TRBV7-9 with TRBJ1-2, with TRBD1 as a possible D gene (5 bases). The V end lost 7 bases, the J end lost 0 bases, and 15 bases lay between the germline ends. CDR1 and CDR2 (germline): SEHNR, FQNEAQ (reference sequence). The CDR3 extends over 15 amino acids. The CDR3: CASIPTGGTNYGYTF. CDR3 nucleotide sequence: TGTGCCAGCATCCCGACCGGGGGAACTAACTATGGCTACACCTTC.